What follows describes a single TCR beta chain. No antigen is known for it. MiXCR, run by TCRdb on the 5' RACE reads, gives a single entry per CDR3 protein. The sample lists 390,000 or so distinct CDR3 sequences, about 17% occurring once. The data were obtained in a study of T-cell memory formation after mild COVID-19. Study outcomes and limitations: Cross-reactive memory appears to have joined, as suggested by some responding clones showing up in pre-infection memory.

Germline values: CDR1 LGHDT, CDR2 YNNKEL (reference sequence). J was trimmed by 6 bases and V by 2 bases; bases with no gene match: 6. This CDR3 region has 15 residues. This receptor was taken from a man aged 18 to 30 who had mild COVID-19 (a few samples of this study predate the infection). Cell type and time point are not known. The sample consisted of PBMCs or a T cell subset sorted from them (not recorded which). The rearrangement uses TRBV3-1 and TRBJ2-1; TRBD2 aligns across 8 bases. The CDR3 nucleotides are TGTGCCAGCAGCCAACAACGGGGGGGTATCAATGAGCAGTTCTTC. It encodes CASSQQRGGINEQFF.